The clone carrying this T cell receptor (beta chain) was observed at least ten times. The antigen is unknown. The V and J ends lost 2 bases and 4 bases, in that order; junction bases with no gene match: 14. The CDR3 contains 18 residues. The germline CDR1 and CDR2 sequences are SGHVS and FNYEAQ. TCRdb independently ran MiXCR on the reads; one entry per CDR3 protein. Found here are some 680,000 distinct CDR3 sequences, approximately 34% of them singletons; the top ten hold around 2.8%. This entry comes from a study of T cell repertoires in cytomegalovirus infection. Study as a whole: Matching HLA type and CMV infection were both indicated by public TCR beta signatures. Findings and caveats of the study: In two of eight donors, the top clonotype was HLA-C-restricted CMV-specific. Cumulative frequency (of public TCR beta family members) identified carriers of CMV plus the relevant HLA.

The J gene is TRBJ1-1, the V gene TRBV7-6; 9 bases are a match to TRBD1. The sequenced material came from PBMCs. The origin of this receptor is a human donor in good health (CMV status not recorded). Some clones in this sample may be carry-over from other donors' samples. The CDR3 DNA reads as TGTGCCAGCAGCTTATCGGACAGGGGTGGGATAGGGAGCACTGAAGCTTTCTTT. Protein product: CASSLSDRGGIGSTEAFF. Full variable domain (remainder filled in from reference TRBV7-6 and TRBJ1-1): GAGVSQSPRYKVTKRGQDVALRCDPISGHVSLYWYRQALGQGPEFLTYFNYEAQQDKSGLPNDRFSAERPEGSISTLTIQRTEQRDSAMYRCASSLSDRGGIGSTEAFFGQGTRLTVV.